This T cell receptor beta chain was sequenced during a study of Ad26.COV2.S vaccination and SARS-CoV-2 variants. Study-wide background: Donor was one of the participants in the Ad26.COV2.S arm of the COV1001 trial.

As for treatment: approximately 18 received Ad26.COV2.S at low or high dose, single or two shots; roughly five received placebo; per-sample allocation not given. Repertoires come from day 63 after the first vaccine or placebo injection. Method: immunoSEQ multiplex PCR; TCRdb's copy keeps in-frame clones and lacks some. The sample has over 400,000 clones, roughly 90% seen once. Germline values: CDR1 SGHTA, CDR2 FQGNSA. V lost 3 bases, J lost 11 bases, and 13 bases stayed unmatched. The CDR3 covers 15 residues. Specimen: peripheral blood, collected in a trial of Ad26.COV2.S vaccine versus placebo. The TCR sequence derives from a person aged 18-60 years who received the Ad26.COV2.S COVID-19 vaccine or a placebo. The chain links TRBV7-2 to TRBJ1-1; TRBD1 matches 9 bases. The CDR3 sequence: CASSLTPGTGFEAFF. CDR3 in DNA: TGTGCCAGCAGCTTGACCCCCGGGACAGGGTTCGAGGCTTTCTTT.